This T cell receptor beta chain is drawn from a study of T-cell memory formation after mild COVID-19. At the level of the study: Clusters of TCRs were largely donor specific.

TCR alpha and TCR beta cDNA libraries carrying sample barcodes and UMIs came from 5'RACE with constant-segment primers. TCRdb fed the 5' RACE reads into MiXCR, producing one record per CDR3 protein. The data hold some 190,000 distinct CDR3 sequences, with around 17% observed a single time. CDR1 and CDR2 (germline): MNHEY, SVGEGT. The CDR3 has 12 residues. Study-level results: The study detected some responding clones in pre-infection memory, suggesting cross-reactive memory joined. CD4+ bias marked clones expanding day 15 to 37, unlike balanced contracting clones.

This clonotype was observed a handful of times. Its target is not known. One end of the junction is discordant with germline, which a read error may explain. The chain carries TRBV6-2 or TRBV6-3 and TRBJ2-1; D remains ambiguous. What was sequenced was PBMCs or a T cell subset sorted from them (not recorded which). The sequence came from an adult woman who had mild COVID-19 (a few samples of this study predate the infection). Cell type and time point are not known. The CDR3 nucleotides are TGTGCCAGCAGTCCACCCCCTCTCCCCCAACAATTC. Its translation is CASSPPPLPQQF.